The 20 T cell receptor beta chains listed next were all sequenced from one sample in a study of cytomegalovirus exposure and HLA in healthy donors. With 60 Vbeta and 13 Jbeta primers, the PCR was carried out. Libraries were prepared by immunoSEQ multiplex PCR; TCRdb keeps only in-frame clonotypes and omits some of them. Here the sample spans about 150,000 clones, approximately 80% being singletons. Sequenced sample: PBMCs. Receptors were obtained from a male donor in good health and CMV-seronegative.

This clone has only one observation. J is TRBJ2-3 and V is TRBV9; D may be TRBD2 (6 bases). The CDR3 contains 18 residues. Germline V gene sequence: CDR1 SGDLS, CDR2 YYNGEE. V lost 2 bases, J lost 2 bases, and 21 bases lay in between. The CDR3: CASSVQHPGLLNTDTQYF. DNA of the CDR3: TGTGCCAGCAGCGTTCAACATCCGGGACTCTTAAACACAGATACGCAGTATTTT.

This clone was seen once. The rearrangement uses TRBV11-2 and TRBJ2-7; 14 nucleotides agree with TRBD2. The length of the CDR3 is 15 residues. CDR1 SGHAT and CDR2 FQNNGV come from the germline V gene. Trimming removed 5 bases from V and 2 bases from J; junction bases left unmatched: 2. CDR3 sequence reads: CASSRLAGGTYEQYF. The CDR3 coding sequence is TGTGCCAGCAGCAGACTAGCGGGGGGGACCTACGAGCAGTACTTC.

The chain combines TRBV9 with TRBJ1-4; TRBD1 is a possible D gene (6 bases). CDR3 length: 13 amino acids. The germline gives CDR1 SGDLS, CDR2 YYNGEE. Trimming took off 10 bases at V and 8 bases at J, with 18 bases between the two ends. The CDR3: CAVPQGQREKLFF. The CDR3 DNA is TGTGCCGTACCGCAGGGGCAGAGGGAAAAACTGTTTTTT.

This clone was seen once. The chain joins TRBV4-2 to TRBJ1-2; TRBD1 matches 8 bases. CDR3 length equals 15 residues. CDR1 and CDR2 (germline): LGHNA, YNFKEQ. Germline trimming cut 0 bases from V and 9 bases from J; bases unmatched to any gene: 9. The CDR3 nucleotides are TGTGCCAGCAGCCAAGAAATCGGACAGGGTAGGCGCTACACCTTC. Encoded protein: CASSQEIGQGRRYTF.

The V call is TRBV19, the J call TRBJ1-5; D is unresolved. The ends were cut back, 3 bases at V and 0 bases at J, with 9 bases in the middle. This CDR3 contains 15 residues. Per germline, CDR1 LNHDA and CDR2 SQIVND (reference sequence). CDR3 sequence reads: CASSIQALSNQPQHF. CDR3 bases: TGTGCCAGTAGTATTCAGGCGCTTAGCAATCAGCCCCAGCATTTT.

This clone was found once. The V and J genes are TRBV28 and TRBJ2-7, with D possibly matching TRBD1 (5 bases). The V gene's germline CDR1 is MDHEN and CDR2 SYDVKM. Trimming shortened V by 2 bases and J by 2 bases, and 10 bases separated the two germline ends. CDR3 length: 14 amino acids. CDR3: CASSLIGATYEQYF. DNA of the CDR3: TGTGCCAGCAGTTTAATTGGGGCTACCTACGAGCAGTACTTC.

This clone was counted a single time. V and J are TRBV4-3 and TRBJ2-1, with 8 bases identical to TRBD2. Trimming took 1 base from V and 5 from J; bases not matched to a gene: 4. The CDR3 covers 15 residues. CDR1 and CDR2 from the germline V gene are LGHNA and YSLEER. The CDR3 sequence is CASSQVELADNEQFF. In DNA, the CDR3 is TGCGCCAGCAGCCAAGTGGAACTAGCGGACAATGAGCAGTTCTTC.

This sequence joins TRBV6-1 and TRBJ1-1, with a tentative D call TRBD1 (5 bases). The V gene lost 5 bases and the J gene lost 1 base, with 14 bases spanning the gap. Germline CDR1 is MNHNS and CDR2 is SASEGT. The CDR3 is 15 amino acids. CDR3 protein: CASSPGWGGNTEAFF. As DNA, the CDR3 is TGTGCCAGCAGTCCCGGATGGGGCGGGAACACTGAAGCTTTCTTT.

The chain joins TRBV7-4 to TRBJ1-1; a weak D match, TRBD1 (5 bases). V lost 5 bases, J lost 0 bases, and 19 bases lay in between. The CDR3 consists of 17 residues. CDR1 and CDR2 (germline): SGHVT, SQSDAQ. The CDR3 loop reads CASSLGQAAALNTEAFF. Here the CDR3 DNA reads TGTGCCAGCAGCCTAGGACAAGCAGCCGCTCTGAACACTGAAGCTTTCTTT.

This clone was counted a few times. The chain combines TRBV13 with TRBJ1-1, with D unclear. V gave up 5 bases and J gave up 0 bases, with 13 bases separating them. The CDR3 is 15 residues long. Per the germline V gene, CDR1 is PRHDT and CDR2 is FYEKMQ (reference sequence). CDR3 DNA sequence: TGTGCCAGCAGCCACAAGGCACTACTGAACACTGAAGCTTTCTTT. Translated: CASSHKALLNTEAFF.

This rearrangement joins TRBV10-3 to TRBJ1-5, with 8 bases aligning to TRBD1. Germline trimming cut 3 bases from V and 4 bases from J; bases unmatched to any gene: 8. From germline, CDR1 is ENHRY and CDR2 SYGVKD. This CDR3 has 16 residues. The DNA of the CDR3 is TGTGCCATCAGTGACCGTGGACAGGGAGGTAATCAGCCCCAGCATTTT. Translating it yields CAISDRGQGGNQPQHF.

This clone was counted once. The rearrangement uses TRBV7-2 and TRBJ2-7; D perhaps matches TRBD2 (6 bases). Germline loops: CDR1 SGHTA, CDR2 FQGNSA. V was trimmed by 3 bases and J by 6 bases, leaving 18 bases between them. The CDR3 is made up of 15 amino acids. In DNA form, the CDR3 reads TGTGCCAGCAGCTTCGGAGGGAGTAGGATGGGCGAGCAGTACTTC. Its translation: CASSFGGSRMGEQYF.

The CDR3 sequence: CASSLYGQGGVNTEAFF. The CDR3 DNA sequence: TGTGCCAGCAGTTTATACGGACAGGGGGGGGTGAACACTGAAGCTTTCTTT. The V and J genes are TRBV27 and TRBJ1-1, with 10 bases fitting TRBD1. V lost 1 base, J lost 0 bases, and 5 bases stayed unmatched. The CDR3 sequence is 17 residues long. Germline V gene sequence: CDR1 MNHEY, CDR2 SMNVEV (reference sequence).

This chain joins TRBV19 and TRBJ1-5, with D possibly being TRBD1 (5 bases). V was pared by 6 bases and J by 7 bases, with 7 bases between. CDR3 length: 11 amino acids. The germline gives CDR1 LNHDA, CDR2 SQIVND (reference sequence). CDR3 residues: CASSRGQPQHF. In DNA form, the CDR3 reads TGTGCCAGTAGCCGGGGGCAGCCCCAGCATTTT.

V gene TRBV19 combines with J gene TRBJ2-5; weak D call: TRBD1 (5 bases). The length of the CDR3 is 11 residues. CDR1 and CDR2 (germline): LNHDA, SQIVND (reference sequence). V was trimmed by 6 bases and J by 5 bases, leaving 7 bases between them. The DNA for the CDR3 is TGTGCCAGTAGGGACACGGAGACCCAGTACTTC. This sequence encodes CASRDTETQYF.

This rearrangement joins TRBV7-2 to TRBJ2-7; D is unresolved. V was shortened by 6 bases and J by 5 bases, with 8 bases between the two germline ends. The CDR3 runs 11 residues. The germline CDR1 and CDR2 sequences are SGHTA and FQGNSA. The CDR3 protein is CASRLLHEQYF. CDR3 sequence (DNA): TGTGCCAGCAGGCTATTACACGAGCAGTACTTC.

J is TRBJ2-7 and V is TRBV7-3, with D perhaps matching TRBD2 (5 bases). The germline V and J ends were trimmed by 5 bases and 6 bases, with 14 bases remaining between them. The germline V gene has CDR1 SGHTA and CDR2 FQGTGA. The CDR3 contains 13 residues. CDR3 loop: CASSPDEGGEQYF. DNA for the CDR3: TGTGCCAGCAGCCCCGATGAGGGCGGCGAGCAGTACTTC.

About this clone: Other DNA variants within this sample encode the same CDR3. The chain combines TRBV7-2 with TRBJ2-7, with 8 bases fitting TRBD1. The V gene's germline CDR1 is SGHTA and CDR2 FQGNSA. The CDR3 has 14 amino acids. The trim removed 6 bases at V and 3 bases at J, leaving 7 bases unmatched. CDR3 DNA sequence: TGTGCCAGCAGTTTTGGACAGGGAAACTACGAGCAGTACTTC. Translation gives CASSFGQGNYEQYF. The entire variable domain, with the rest obtained from reference TRBV7-2 and TRBJ2-7, is as follows: GAGVSQSPSNKVTEKGKDVELRCDPISGHTALYWYRQSLGQGLEFLIYFQGNSAPDKSGLPSDRFSAERTGGSVSTLTIQRTQQEDSAVYLCASSFGQGNYEQYFGPGTRLTVT.

The CDR3 reads CAIKGAADYEQYF. The CDR3 nucleotides read TGTGCCATCAAAGGGGCTGCTGACTACGAGCAGTACTTC. The V and J genes are TRBV10-3 and TRBJ2-7; TRBD1 is a possible D gene (5 bases). V lost 7 bases, J lost 3 bases, and 13 bases lay in between. CDR3 length equals 13 residues. Germline V gene data show CDR1 as ENHRY and CDR2 as SYGVKD.

V gene TRBV11-3 combines with J gene TRBJ2-2, with 7 bases matching TRBD1. CDR1 and CDR2 (germline): SGHNT, YENEEA. The CDR3 is 16 residues long. V lost 5 bases, J lost 1 base, and 7 bases stayed unmatched. The CDR3, as DNA: TGTGCCAGCAGCCCCCGACAGGGATGGAACACCGGGGAGCTGTTTTTT. Translated: CASSPRQGWNTGELFF.